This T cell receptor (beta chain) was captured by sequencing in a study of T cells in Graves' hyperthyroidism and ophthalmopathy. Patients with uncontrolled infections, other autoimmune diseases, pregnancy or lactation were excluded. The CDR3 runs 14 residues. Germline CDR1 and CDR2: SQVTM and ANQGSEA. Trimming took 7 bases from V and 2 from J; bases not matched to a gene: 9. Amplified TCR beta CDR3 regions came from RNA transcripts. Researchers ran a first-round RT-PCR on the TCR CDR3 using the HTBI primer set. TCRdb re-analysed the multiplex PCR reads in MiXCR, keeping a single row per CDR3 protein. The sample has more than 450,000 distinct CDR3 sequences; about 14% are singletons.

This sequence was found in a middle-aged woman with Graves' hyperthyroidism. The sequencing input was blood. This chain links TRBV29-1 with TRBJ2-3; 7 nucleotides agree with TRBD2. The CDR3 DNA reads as TGCAGCGCCAGTGGAGCGGGACCCACAGATACGCAGTATTTT. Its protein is CSASGAGPTDTQYF.